The 10 T cell receptor beta chains listed next were all sequenced from one sample in a study of CD8 T cells in ankylosing spondylitis. TCRdb analysed the 5' RACE reads with MiXCR anew, one entry per CDR3 protein. In the table there are about 170,000 distinct CDR3 sequences, approximately 16% of which are singletons. The specimen was blood, either unsorted or a sorted T cell fraction (not recorded which). The receptors originated from a male donor with ankylosing spondylitis or in good health (not recorded which).

This clonotype has at least ten counts. V usage is TRBV10-3 and J usage is TRBJ1-6; D remains unclear. V lost 3 bases, J lost 2 bases, and 11 bases lay in between. Germline V lookup: CDR1 ENHRY, CDR2 SYGVKD. This CDR3 region has 16 residues. CDR3 region: CAISDSEGTYNSPLHF. As DNA, the CDR3 is TGTGCCATCAGTGATAGCGAAGGAACCTATAATTCACCCCTCCACTTT.

This clonotype was recorded many times. The chain joins TRBV18 to TRBJ2-4, with 7 bases matching TRBD2. The CDR3 contains 16 residues. The V segment lost 3 bases and the J segment 7 bases; nucleotides outside the gene matches: 12. The V gene's germline CDR1 is KGHSH and CDR2 LQKENI. The CDR3, as DNA: TGTGCCAGCTCACCTGCTAGCGGTCAAGAGTGGAACATTCAGTACTTC. As protein: CASSPASGQEWNIQYF. The entire variable domain, with the rest obtained from reference TRBV18 and TRBJ2-4, is as follows: NAGVMQNPRHLVRRRGQEARLRCSPMKGHSHVYWYRQLPEEGLKFMVYLQKENIIDESGMPKERFSAEFPKEGPSILRIQQVVRGDSAAYFCASSPASGQEWNIQYFGAGTRLSVL.

V and J are TRBV7-1 and TRBJ2-1; the match to TRBD2 covers 11 bases. TRBV7-1 has ORF status, its function being uncertain. The length of the CDR3 is 13 residues. J was trimmed by 9 bases and V by 6 bases; bases with no gene match: 4. The CDR3 DNA reads as TGTGCCAGCAGAGGGGGACTAGCGGTTGAGCAGTTCTTC. Its translation: CASRGGLAVEQFF.

This clonotype was detected a few times. Germline and junction disagree at one end, which may indicate a read error. The chain carries TRBV11-2 and TRBJ2-3, with D unresolved. The CDR3 totals 14 residues. Germline V CDR1 and CDR2: SGHAT, FQNNGV. CDR3 amino acids: CASSLDLSTDTQYF. CDR3 bases: TGTGCCAGCAGTTTAGACCTTAGCACAGATACGCAGTATTTT.

This clonotype was seen at least ten times. CDR3 loop: CSASWVSLQGRQFF. For the CDR3, the DNA is TGCAGTGCTAGTTGGGTTAGTCTGCAGGGTCGGCAGTTCTTC. The chain employs TRBV20-1 and TRBJ2-1, with D possibly being TRBD1 (5 bases). V was trimmed by 3 bases and J by 12 bases, leaving 21 bases between them. Per the germline V gene, CDR1 is DFQATT and CDR2 is SNEGSKA (reference sequence). This CDR3 is 14 amino acids long.

The chain links TRBV15 to TRBJ1-1; possible D gene TRBD1, 6 bases. CDR1 is LNHNV and CDR2 is YYDKDF in the germline V gene (reference sequence). Trimming stripped 3 bases from V and 8 bases from J, with 13 bases between. The CDR3 is 13 amino acids. Here the CDR3 DNA reads TGTGCCACCAGCAGTGAGCGGGGGCTAGAAGCTTTCTTT. As protein: CATSSERGLEAFF. The full variable domain, rest sourced from reference TRBV15 and TRBJ1-1, is DAMVIQNPRYQVTQFGKPVTLSCSQTLNHNVMYWYQQKSSQAPKLLFHYYDKDFNNEADTPDNFQSRRPNTSFCFLDIRSPGLGDTAMYLCATSSERGLEAFFGQGTRLTVV.

In this sample, this clonotype turned up a few times. J is TRBJ2-7 and V is TRBV6-1; D is uncertain. Germline V gene lookup returns CDR1 MNHNS and CDR2 SASEGT. Trimming stripped 0 bases from V and 6 bases from J, with 9 bases between. This CDR3 has 13 residues. The CDR3, as DNA: TGTGCCAGCAGTGAAGCCCGAGGAATCGAGCAGTACTTC. This translates into CASSEARGIEQYF.

This clonotype showed up many times. This chain connects TRBV5-1 to TRBJ2-3; TRBD2 aligns across 13 bases. Germline V lookup: CDR1 SGHRS, CDR2 YFSETQ. This CDR3 has 15 residues. The V and J ends lost 4 bases and 7 bases, in that order; junction bases with no gene match: 6. The CDR3 region is CASSLGTSGTNTQYF. CDR3 sequence (DNA): TGCGCCAGCAGCCTTGGGACTAGCGGGACAAATACGCAGTATTTT.

The chain carries TRBV12-3 or TRBV12-4 and TRBJ2-1, with D tentatively TRBD2 (5 bases). This CDR3 has 12 residues. V dropped 4 bases and J dropped 10 bases, with 11 bases sitting between them. CDR3 region: CASSSAWREQFF. In nucleotides, the CDR3 is TGTGCCAGCAGTTCCGCGTGGAGGGAGCAGTTCTTC.

The rearrangement uses TRBV10-3 and TRBJ2-1, with TRBD2 matching 13 bases. Germline lookup yields CDR1 ENHRY and CDR2 SYGVKD. Unmatched junction bases numbered 19, after V lost 6 bases and J lost 8 bases. The CDR3 is made up of 19 amino acids. As DNA, the CDR3 is TGTGCCATCAGCGGTCCCAAGGGTCCCGGGACTAGCGGGAATGATGAGCAGTTCTTC. The encoded protein is CAISGPKGPGTSGNDEQFF.